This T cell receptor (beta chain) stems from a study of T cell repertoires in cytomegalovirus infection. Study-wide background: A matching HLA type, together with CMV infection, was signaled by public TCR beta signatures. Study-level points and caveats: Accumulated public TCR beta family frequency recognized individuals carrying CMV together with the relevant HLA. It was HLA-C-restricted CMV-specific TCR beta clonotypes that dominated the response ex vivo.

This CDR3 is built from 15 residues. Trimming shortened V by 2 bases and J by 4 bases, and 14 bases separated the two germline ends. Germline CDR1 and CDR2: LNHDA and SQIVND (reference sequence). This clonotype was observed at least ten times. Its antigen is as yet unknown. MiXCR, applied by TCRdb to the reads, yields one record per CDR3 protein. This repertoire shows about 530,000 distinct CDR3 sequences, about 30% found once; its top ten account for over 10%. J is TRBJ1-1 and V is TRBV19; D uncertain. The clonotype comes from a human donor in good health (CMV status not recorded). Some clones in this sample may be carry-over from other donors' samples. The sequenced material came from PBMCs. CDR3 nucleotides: TGTGCCAGTAGTATAAGTACCTTGGGAGGCACTGAAGCTTTCTTT. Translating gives CASSISTLGGTEAFF.